A selection of T cell receptor beta chains follows, all from one sample in a study of blood T cells in healthy people across ages. A single record per CDR3 protein comes from TCRdb applying MiXCR to the 5' RACE reads. The sample has around 1.5 million distinct CDR3 sequences; roughly 40% are singletons. The sample taken for sequencing was blood. The source is a woman aged 18-30 years in good health. Each CDR3 is given with its conserved first and last residue. A D gene is named only where the DNA matches it firmly. Part of the rows lack a size; the others show once, few, many or a class for expanded clones.

>TRBD1|-|TRBV12-3/TRBV12-4|TRBJ1-1
CASSQTGDSTEAFF
TGTGCCAGCAGCCAAACCGGGGACAGCACTGAAGCTTTCTTT
>-|-|TRBV4-1|TRBJ1-2
CASSQGVKSNYGYTF
TGCGCCAGCAGCCAAGGAGTTAAATCTAACTATGGCTACACCTTC
>-|-|TRBV20-1|TRBJ1-6
CSASKGSGSSPLHF
TGCAGTGCCTCGAAGGGATCGGGGAGTTCACCCCTCCACTTT
>TRBD2|few|TRBV20-1|TRBJ2-1
CTIAGTSFDEQFF
TGCACTATTGCCGGGACTAGCTTCGATGAGCAGTTCTTC
>TRBD2|few|TRBV28|TRBJ2-1
CASSAPFGGAFKNEQFF
TGTGCCAGCAGTGCCCCTTTCGGGGGGGCCTTTAAAAACGAGCAGTTCTTC
>TRBD2|-|TRBV9|TRBJ2-5
CATSFSGGADEQYF
TGTGCCACCTCTTTTAGCGGGGGAGCCGATGAGCAGTACTTC
>-|few|TRBV4-1|TRBJ1-1
CASSQVVRGSKNTEAFF
TGCGCCAGCAGCCAAGTCGTCAGGGGTAGTAAGAACACTGAAGCTTTCTTT
>TRBD1|-|TRBV2|TRBJ1-5
CATMGQLNQPQHF
TGTGCCACCATGGGACAGCTCAATCAGCCCCAGCATTTT
>-|-|TRBV4-2|TRBJ1-1
CASSRSLQGLNTEAFF
TGTGCCAGCAGCCGATCACTACAGGGCCTGAACACTGAAGCTTTCTTT
>-|few|TRBV9|TRBJ2-4
CASSVGTSRHNEQYF
TGTGCCAGCAGCGTAGGAACTAGCCGACACAATGAGCAGTACTTC
>-|-|TRBV20-1|TRBJ2-1
CSASGVLVGFDDQFF
TGCAGTGCTAGTGGTGTGCTAGTCGGGTTCGATGACCAGTTCTTC
>-|few|TRBV5-1|TRBJ2-1
CASSLAPALEDEQFF
TGCGCCAGCAGCTTGGCTCCTGCTTTGGAGGATGAGCAGTTCTTC
>TRBD2|once|TRBV20-1|TRBJ2-7
CSARRASGAPYEQYF
TGCAGTGCAAGAAGGGCTAGCGGGGCACCCTACGAGCAGTACTTC
>-|-|TRBV19|TRBJ2-2
CASSPHDRPTGELFF
TGTGCCAGTTCCCCCCACGACAGACCCACCGGGGAGCTGTTTTTT
>TRBD2|-|TRBV20-1|TRBJ2-7
CSARLAGNSYEQYF
TGCAGTGCTAGACTAGCGGGCAACTCCTACGAGCAGTACTTC
>TRBD2|-|TRBV4-2|TRBJ2-3
CASSQGAGLTSGGTDTQYF
TGTGCCAGCAGCCAAGGCGCGGGTCTGACTAGCGGGGGCACAGATACGCAGTATTTT
>-|few|TRBV4-2|TRBJ2-7
CASSQGPPGTDSYEQYF
TGTGCCAGCAGCCAAGGTCCCCCTGGGACTGATTCCTACGAGCAGTACTTC
>-|-|TRBV12-3/TRBV12-4|TRBJ2-7
CASSPGETYEQYF
TGTGCCAGCAGTCCCGGGGAAACCTACGAGCAGTACTTC
>-|few|TRBV11-2|TRBJ2-5
CASRQGGGGETQYF
TGTGCCAGCAGACAGGGTGGGGGAGGAGAGACCCAGTACTTC
>-|-|TRBV12-3/TRBV12-4|TRBJ2-5
CASSAAQETQYF
TGTGCCAGCAGTGCGGCTCAAGAGACCCAGTACTTC
>-|-|TRBV7-9|TRBJ2-4
CASSSRGISSKNIQYF
TGTGCCAGCAGCTCGCGTGGGATCTCCTCTAAAAACATTCAGTACTTC
>TRBD2|few|TRBV12-3/TRBV12-4|TRBJ2-1
CASSLVAGGAYEQFF
TGTGCCAGCAGTTTAGTAGCGGGGGGGGCCTATGAGCAGTTCTTC
>TRBD1|-|TRBV12-3/TRBV12-4|TRBJ2-5
CASSSLQGAETQYF
TGTGCCAGCAGTTCCTTACAGGGGGCCGAGACCCAGTACTTC
>-|many|TRBV10-3|TRBJ2-7
CAISQGYEQYF
TGTGCCATCTCCCAGGGCTACGAGCAGTACTTC
>TRBD2|-|TRBV3-1|TRBJ2-7
CASSFPKAGTSGFLYNEQYF
TGTGCCAGCAGCTTCCCGAAAGCCGGGACTAGCGGGTTCCTTTACAATGAGCAGTACTTC
>-|-|TRBV5-1|TRBJ2-3
CASSLDGRGRGGTDTQYF
TGCGCCAGCAGCTTGGATGGCAGAGGAAGAGGAGGCACAGATACGCAGTATTTT
>-|-|TRBV6-6|TRBJ2-1
CASKRDTEYNEQFF
TGTGCCAGCAAGAGGGACACCGAATACAATGAGCAGTTCTTC
>-|-|TRBV27|TRBJ2-2
CASSSRGRSTGELFF
TGTGCCAGCAGTTCTCGGGGGAGAAGCACCGGGGAGCTGTTTTTT
>-|few|TRBV29-1|TRBJ2-7
CSVNRASSGEQYF
TGCAGCGTTAACAGGGCCTCTAGCGGCGAGCAGTACTTC
>TRBD1|-|TRBV5-1|TRBJ2-7
CASSLRDRGTSNNEQYF
TGCGCCAGCAGCTTACGAGACAGGGGGACTTCGAACAATGAGCAGTACTTC
>-|few|TRBV6-2/TRBV6-3|TRBJ1-2
CASNPTEANYGYTF
TGTGCCAGCAATCCGACAGAAGCTAACTATGGCTACACCTTC
>TRBD1|few|TRBV9|TRBJ1-4
CASSVGQFGEKLFF
TGTGCCAGCAGCGTGGGACAGTTTGGTGAAAAACTGTTTTTT
>-|many|TRBV5-1|TRBJ2-3
CASSLALSTDTQYF
TGTGCCAGCAGCTTAGCCCTTAGCACAGATACGCAGTATTTT
>TRBD2|few|TRBV28|TRBJ2-7
CASIAGDYEQYF
TGTGCCAGCATAGCGGGGGACTACGAGCAGTACTTC
>TRBD2|-|TRBV4-1|TRBJ2-2
CASSQGPNLSGGAWGATNTGELFF
TGCGCCAGCAGCCAAGGACCCAACCTTAGCGGGGGGGCCTGGGGGGCTACGAACACCGGGGAGCTGTTTTTT
>-|-|TRBV5-6|TRBJ1-5
CASSYTGAINQPQHF
TGTGCCAGCAGCTATACGGGGGCGATCAATCAGCCCCAGCATTTT
>-|-|TRBV7-2|TRBJ1-5
CASSLVVDWPQHF
TGTGCCAGCAGCTTAGTGGTGGACTGGCCCCAGCATTTT
>TRBD1|-|TRBV2|TRBJ1-5
CASSVPGGGQPQHF
TGTGCCAGCAGTGTTCCAGGGGGAGGTCAGCCCCAGCATTTT
>-|few|TRBV6-6|TRBJ2-1
CASSLLPGADNEQFF
TGTGCCAGCAGCCTTCTCCCGGGAGCTGACAATGAGCAGTTCTTC
>-|-|TRBV3-1|TRBJ2-1
CASSHSSEQFF
TGTGCCAGCAGCCACAGTAGTGAGCAGTTCTTC
>TRBD1|few|TRBV18|TRBJ1-5
CASSPQGDSNQPQHF
TGTGCCAGCTCACCTCAGGGGGATAGCAATCAGCCCCAGCATTTT
>TRBD1|-|TRBV25-1|TRBJ2-7
CASSCGKGAAVADEQYF
TGTGCCAGCAGTTGCGGTAAGGGGGCTGCGGTGGCGGACGAGCAGTACTTC
>-|few|TRBV12-3/TRBV12-4|TRBJ1-2
CASSSPSTGVRYGYTF
TGTGCCAGCAGTTCCCCCTCCACCGGGGTTCGCTATGGCTACACCTTC
>-|few|TRBV11-1|TRBJ2-5
CASNAGPLGTQYF
TGTGCCAGCAACGCCGGGCCGCTCGGTACCCAGTACTTC
>-|-|TRBV20-1|TRBJ2-7
CSARGTGNWAYEQYF
TGCAGTGCTAGAGGAACAGGGAATTGGGCCTACGAGCAGTACTTC
>-|few|TRBV6-6|TRBJ1-3
CASSYSGSVTSGNTIYF
TGTGCCAGCAGTTACTCGGGGTCAGTGACCTCTGGAAACACCATATATTTT
>TRBD2|-|TRBV12-3/TRBV12-4|TRBJ2-7
CASSLIAGGGAYEQYF
TGTGCCAGCAGCCTGATCGCGGGAGGAGGGGCCTACGAGCAGTACTTC
>TRBD2|few|TRBV10-3|TRBJ2-5
CAIKGSGGEETQYF
TGTGCCATCAAGGGTAGCGGGGGGGAAGAGACCCAGTACTTC
>-|-|TRBV9|TRBJ2-7
CASSPRYDDQYF
TGTGCCAGCAGCCCCCGGTATGATGACCAGTACTTC
>-|many|TRBV3-1|TRBJ2-7
CASSQGPLYEQYF
TGTGCCAGCAGCCAGGGACCTCTTTACGAGCAGTACTTC
>-|few|TRBV7-3|TRBJ2-3
CASSLTGGGDTQYF
TGTGCCAGCAGCTTAACGGGGGGCGGAGATACGCAGTATTTT
>-|-|TRBV27|TRBJ2-7
CASRRGLNEQYF
TGTGCCAGTCGCCGGGGCCTAAACGAGCAGTACTTC
>-|-|TRBV6-2/TRBV6-3|TRBJ2-7
CASRRLSGGYEQYF
TGTGCCAGCAGGCGACTATCCGGGGGCTACGAGCAGTACTTC
>TRBD2|-|TRBV20-1|TRBJ2-7
CSVVTSGGLYNEQYF
TGCAGTGTTGTGACTAGCGGGGGGTTATACAATGAGCAGTACTTC
>-|few|TRBV13|TRBJ2-5
CASSLGRSNSGETQYF
TGTGCCAGCAGCTTAGGCCGCAGTAATTCAGGAGAGACCCAGTACTTC
>TRBD2|few|TRBV20-1|TRBJ2-1
CSARESSGRGHNEQFF
TGCAGTGCTAGAGAGTCTAGCGGGAGGGGCCACAATGAGCAGTTCTTC
>-|-|TRBV20-1|TRBJ1-6
CSARSSYNSPLHF
TGCAGTGCTAGAAGCTCCTATAATTCACCCCTCCACTTT
>-|few|TRBV25-1|TRBJ1-4
CASSEDRELFF
TGTGCCAGCAGTGAAGACCGGGAACTGTTTTTT
>-|-|TRBV27|TRBJ1-2
CASSLLGDNYGYTF
TGTGCCAGCAGTTTATTAGGCGATAACTATGGCTACACCTTC
>TRBD2|once|TRBV6-6|TRBJ2-7
CACSYSSGRYEQYF
TGTGCCTGCAGTTACTCCAGCGGGAGGTACGAGCAGTACTTC